This T cell receptor beta chain was identified in a study of OX40 agonist ivuxolimab in advanced cancers. Findings of the study overall: On average, CD8+ T cells had more expanded clones than CD4+. Some of the lowest clonal expansion was seen in partial responders at 0.1-3.0 mg/kg.

This clone has just one count. Its target is unknown. Patients with autoimmune history or systemic immunosuppression were excluded. Measured with immunoSEQ multiplex PCR; TCRdb has only the in-frame clones, and not every one. The data contain around 50,000 clones, around 87% of them singletons. Germline V gene sequence: CDR1 SNHLY, CDR2 FYNNEI. This CDR3 spans 17 amino acids. Germline trimming cut 2 bases from V and 7 bases from J; bases unmatched to any gene: 11. The V and J genes are TRBV2 and TRBJ2-7, with TRBD2 matching 13 bases. The sample here was CD4+ or CD8+ T cells sorted from blood, taken in a trial of the OX40 agonist ivuxolimab. This receptor was identified in an adult with an advanced solid tumor such as melanoma, head and neck, liver or kidney cancer. For the CDR3, the DNA is TGTGCCAGCAGTGAATTAGGACTAGCGGGAGCCATTGGGGAGCAGTACTTC. It is translated as CASSELGLAGAIGEQYF.